The 11 T cell receptor beta chains reported below all come from one sample, sequenced in a study of T cell repertoires in cytomegalovirus infection. No antigens are known for them. One entry per CDR3 protein, called by TCRdb with MiXCR from the reads. The sample has 700,000 to 950,000 distinct CDR3 sequences; approximately 29% are singletons. This sample comprised cultured CD8+ T cells from PBMCs, obtained from culture after CMV antigen stimulation. These TCRs come from a human donor in good health (CMV status not recorded). Some clones in this sample may be carry-over from other donors' samples.

The V gene is TRBV6-2 or TRBV6-3, the J gene TRBJ2-1; D may be TRBD2 (6 bases). CDR1 is MNHEY, CDR2 SVGEGT, per germline. With 3 bases removed from V and 7 bases from J, the gap between germline ends came to 10 bases. The CDR3 is made up of 13 amino acids. CDR3 sequence reads: CASSYGGLNEQFF. The CDR3 coding sequence is TGTGCCAGCAGTTATGGAGGGTTGAATGAGCAGTTCTTC.

J is TRBJ2-7 and V is TRBV7-9, with 7 positions matching TRBD1. CDR1 and CDR2 from the germline V gene are SEHNR and FQNEAQ (reference sequence). The CDR3 totals 13 residues. Losses at the gene ends were 3 bases for V and 3 bases for J; bases not matched to a gene: 2. The CDR3 protein is CASSFGQVYEQYF. CDR3 nucleotide sequence: TGTGCCAGCAGCTTCGGACAGGTCTACGAGCAGTACTTC.

This clonotype was seen repeatedly, ten times or more. V and J are TRBV7-8 and TRBJ2-1, with 8 bases lining up with TRBD1. This CDR3 has 14 residues. With V trimmed by 10 bases and J by 8 bases, 13 bases remained unmatched. Germline CDR1 reads SGHVS; CDR2 reads FQNEAQ. The CDR3 loop reads CATQRAGGLDEQFF. DNA of the CDR3: TGTGCCACCCAGAGAGCAGGGGGCCTGGATGAGCAGTTCTTC.

This chain joins TRBV4-1 and TRBJ2-1, with 9 bases identical to TRBD1. Per germline, CDR1 MGHRA and CDR2 YSYEKL. V lost 4 bases to trimming and J lost 1 base; unmatched junction nucleotides: 11. The CDR3 spans 18 residues. DNA of the CDR3: TGCGCCAGCAGCCTTCTGTTTGCCGGGACAGGGTCCTACAATGAGCAGTTCTTC. The encoded protein is CASSLLFAGTGSYNEQFF.

CDR3 nucleotide sequence: TGTGCCAGCAGTTCTCGGCTTAGCACAGATACGCAGTATTTT. It codes for CASSSRLSTDTQYF. The V gene is TRBV27, the J gene TRBJ2-3; D unresolved. The CDR3 runs to 14 residues. Germline CDR1 reads MNHEY; CDR2 reads SMNVEV (reference sequence). Trimming removed 4 bases from V and 0 bases from J, with 8 bases in between.

This clonotype occurred many times. The chain uses TRBV7-9 and TRBJ2-7; D gene ambiguous. The length of the CDR3 is 12 residues. Germline loops: CDR1 SEHNR, CDR2 FQNEAQ (reference sequence). Trimming stripped 6 bases from V and 2 bases from J, with 8 bases between. CDR3 in amino acids: CASSLRAYEQYF. The CDR3, as DNA: TGTGCCAGCAGTTTAAGGGCCTACGAGCAGTACTTC. The whole variable domain, remainder taken from reference TRBV7-9 and TRBJ2-7, is DTGVSQNPRHKITKRGQNVTFRCDPISEHNRLYWYRQTLGQGPEFLTYFQNEAQLEKSRLLSDRFSAERPKGSFSTLEIQRTEQGDSAMYLCASSLRAYEQYFGPGTRLTVT.

V and J are TRBV7-9 and TRBJ1-1; D is perhaps TRBD1 (6 bases). The V gene lost 6 bases and the J gene lost 10 bases, with 12 bases spanning the gap. The CDR3 has 11 amino acids. Germline V gene lookup returns CDR1 SEHNR and CDR2 FQNEAQ (reference sequence). In DNA form, the CDR3 reads TGTGCCAGCAGAAACAGGGACGGAGCTTTCTTT. Translated, it gives CASRNRDGAFF.

Concerning this clonotype: A read error may be the cause here, since a much bigger clone is one base away. This chain links TRBV5-6 with TRBJ2-4; possible D gene TRBD2, 5 bases. The CDR3 sequence is 11 residues long. CDR1 is SGHDT, CDR2 YYEEEE, per germline. The CDR3 DNA reads as TGTGTCAGCAGCGGTTTCTTCGGGGAGTACTTC. Its translation is CVSSGFFGEYF.

This clonotype came up a few times. V gene TRBV28 combines with J gene TRBJ2-3; the match to TRBD1 covers 7 bases. The CDR3 has 13 amino acids. The J segment lost 3 bases and the V segment lost 6 bases, leaving 3 bases of the junction unmatched. Germline V gene data show CDR1 as MDHEN and CDR2 as SYDVKM. CDR3 sequence reads: CASRAQGTDTQYF. CDR3 nucleotide sequence: TGTGCCAGCAGAGCACAGGGGACAGATACGCAGTATTTT.

This clonotype has a handful of counts. The chain recombines TRBV5-1 with TRBJ2-3, with 7 bases identical to TRBD2. Looked up from germline, CDR1 is SGHRS and CDR2 is YFSETQ. J was trimmed by 4 bases and V by 1 base; bases with no gene match: 9. The CDR3 consists of 16 residues. Here the CDR3 DNA reads TGCGCCAGCAGCTTGTACGTCACGGGGGGTCCAGATACGCAGTATTTT. Amino acids: CASSLYVTGGPDTQYF.

This chain links TRBV6-2 or TRBV6-3 with TRBJ2-7, with D hard to call. CDR1 is MNHEY and CDR2 is SVGEGT in the germline V gene. V lost 4 bases and J lost 1, with 20 bases in between. CDR3 length: 17 amino acids. Here the CDR3 reads CASSFSPDIARSYEQYF. The CDR3 DNA is TGTGCCAGCAGTTTCTCCCCCGACATCGCAAGGTCCTACGAGCAGTACTTC.